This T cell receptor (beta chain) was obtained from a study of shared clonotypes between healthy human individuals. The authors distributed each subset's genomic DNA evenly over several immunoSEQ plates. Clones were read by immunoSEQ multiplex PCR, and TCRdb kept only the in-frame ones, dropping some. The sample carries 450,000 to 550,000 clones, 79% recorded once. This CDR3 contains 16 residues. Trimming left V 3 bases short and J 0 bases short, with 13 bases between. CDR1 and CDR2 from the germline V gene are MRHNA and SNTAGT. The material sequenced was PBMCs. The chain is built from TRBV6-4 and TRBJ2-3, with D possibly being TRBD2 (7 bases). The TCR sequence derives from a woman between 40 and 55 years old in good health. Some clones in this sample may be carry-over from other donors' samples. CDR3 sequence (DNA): TGTGCCAGCAGTGATAGGGCGGGGGCTAGCACAGATACGCAGTATTTT. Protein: CASSDRAGASTDTQYF.